These T cell receptor beta chains were read from a single sample in a study of blood T cell repertoires in COVID-19. TCRdb's table, derived via immunoSEQ multiplex PCR, lists solely in-frame clones and lacks some. The data hold over 250,000 clones, with about 90% observed a single time. Sequenced sample: peripheral blood. The source is a woman aged 45-65 years with COVID-19, enrolled during active disease. CDR3s include the opening cysteine and the closing phenylalanine or tryptophan. D genes are given only for firm matches. A clone size is listed for some rows: how often the clone was seen (once, few, many), or a class if it is expanded.

j_gene	d_gene	len	v_gene	abundance	CDR3aa	CDR3nt
TRBJ1-5	-	13	TRBV6-5	-	CASCPVPGQPQHF	TGTGCCAGCTGCCCGGTTCCCGGGCAGCCCCAGCATTTT
TRBJ2-1	TRBD1	16	TRBV18	-	CASSPGFRTGIDEQFF	TGTGCCAGCTCACCGGGGTTTAGGACAGGGATCGATGAGCAGTTCTTC
TRBJ2-7	TRBD2	16	TRBV7-2	-	CASSLGTSGSPYEQYF	TGTGCCAGCAGCTTAGGGACTAGCGGGAGTCCGTACGAGCAGTACTTC
TRBJ1-3	-	15	TRBV7-2	-	CASSYRDFAGNTIYF	TGTGCCAGCAGTTACCGGGACTTTGCAGGAAACACCATATATTTT
TRBJ1-4	-	15	TRBV24-1	-	CATSDSGLNSEKLFF	TGTGCCACCAGTGACTCCGGACTAAATAGTGAAAAACTGTTTTTT
TRBJ1-4	-	11	TRBV20-1	-	CSVGGGEKLFF	TGCAGTGTGGGGGGAGGGGAAAAACTGTTTTTT
TRBJ1-5	-	16	TRBV5-1	-	CASSLGGPYSNQPQHF	TGCGCCAGCAGCTTGGGGGGCCCCTATAGCAATCAGCCCCAGCATTTT
TRBJ2-7	-	15	TRBV5-4	-	CASSSGGSLSYEQYF	TGTGCCAGCAGCTCGGGGGGCAGCCTCTCCTACGAGCAGTACTTC
TRBJ1-1	TRBD1	14	TRBV3-1/TRBV3-2	-	CASRQTGANTEAFF	TGTGCCAGCAGACAGACAGGGGCTAACACTGAAGCTTTCTTT
TRBJ1-1	-	15	TRBV5-1	-	CASSLRVGGLTEAFF	TGCGCCAGCAGCTTGCGGGTGGGGGGGCTTACTGAAGCTTTCTTT
TRBJ2-1	TRBD1	15	TRBV14	few	CASSIPGQGDYEQFF	TGTGCCAGCAGCATTCCGGGACAGGGGGACTATGAGCAGTTCTTC
TRBJ1-1	-	14	TRBV15	-	CATSFRTANTEAFF	TGTGCCACCAGCTTCAGGACAGCGAACACTGAAGCTTTCTTT
TRBJ1-1	-	13	TRBV6-5	-	CASSSLRGTEAFF	TGTGCCAGCAGCTCTCTCAGGGGAACTGAAGCTTTCTTT
TRBJ2-1	TRBD2	13	TRBV19	few	CASEAGGRDEQFF	TGTGCCAGTGAAGCGGGAGGGAGGGATGAGCAGTTCTTC
TRBJ2-7	-	17	TRBV6-2/TRBV6-3	-	CASSYSINLGQYYEQYF	TGTGCCAGCAGTTACTCTATCAATCTTGGGCAGTACTACGAGCAGTACTTC
TRBJ1-1	-	15	TRBV5-1	-	CASSLGGGLNTEAFF	TGCGCCAGCAGCTTGGGCGGGGGACTGAACACTGAAGCTTTCTTT
TRBJ2-2	TRBD1	13	TRBV6-5	-	CASNRGRNGELFF	TGTGCCAGCAACAGGGGAAGGAACGGGGAGCTGTTTTTT
TRBJ2-7	-	15	TRBV5-1	-	CASSYWTLSSYEQYF	TGCGCCAGCAGCTATTGGACTCTTTCCTCCTACGAGCAGTACTTC
TRBJ1-4	TRBD1	14	TRBV5-1	-	CASRSDRVDEKLFF	TGCGCCAGCAGATCCGACAGGGTAGATGAAAAACTGTTTTTT
TRBJ2-1	TRBD2	14	TRBV2	-	CASTAGGPYNEQFF	TGTGCCAGCACGGCGGGAGGGCCCTACAATGAGCAGTTCTTC
TRBJ2-5	-	12	TRBV5-1	once	CASSFQQETQYF	TGCGCCAGCAGCTTTCAACAAGAGACCCAGTACTTC
TRBJ2-5	-	14	TRBV7-3	-	CASSLAGRRETQYF	TGTGCCAGCAGCTTAGCGGGGAGGAGAGAGACCCAGTACTTC
TRBJ2-3	-	13	TRBV6-5	once	CASSRGYTDTQYF	TGTGCCAGCAGCCGGGGGTACACAGATACGCAGTATTTT
TRBJ2-2	TRBD2	17	TRBV6-2/TRBV6-3	-	CASSYSALAGGSGELFF	TGTGCCAGCAGTTACTCCGCCTTGGCGGGAGGATCCGGGGAGCTGTTTTTT
TRBJ1-1	-	14	TRBV15	-	CATSIGQKNTEAFF	TGTGCCACCAGCATTGGACAGAAGAACACTGAAGCTTTCTTT
TRBJ2-7	-	15	TRBV18	-	CASSPQDRDYEEQYF	TGTGCCAGCTCACCCCAGGACAGGGACTACGAGGAGCAGTACTTC
TRBJ2-3	TRBD2	18	TRBV4-2	-	CASSQDMTSGRSTDTQYF	TGTGCCAGCAGCCAAGATATGACTAGCGGGAGGAGCACAGATACGCAGTATTTT
TRBJ1-5	-	15	TRBV12-5	-	CASGFGQISNQPQHF	TGTGCTAGTGGTTTCGGACAGATTAGCAATCAGCCCCAGCATTTT
TRBJ2-2	TRBD2	17	TRBV18	-	CASSEGLAGVLTGELFF	TGTGCCAGCTCCGAAGGACTAGCGGGAGTCCTCACCGGGGAGCTGTTTTTT
TRBJ1-2	-	11	TRBV20-1	-	CSARVAYGYTF	TGCAGTGCTAGAGTGGCCTATGGCTACACCTTC
TRBJ1-5	-	14	TRBV25-1	-	CASSESGSGRPQHF	TGTGCCAGCAGTGAAAGCGGGAGCGGTAGGCCCCAGCATTTT
TRBJ2-7	TRBD2	14	TRBV5-4	-	CASSKGLAYYEQYF	TGTGCCAGCAGTAAAGGACTAGCGTACTACGAGCAGTACTTC
TRBJ2-5	TRBD2	16	TRBV12-5	-	CASGSVLAGGLETQYF	TGTGCTAGTGGTTCGGTACTAGCGGGAGGGCTAGAGACCCAGTACTTC
TRBJ2-5	-	13	TRBV7-2	-	CASSRQAQETQYF	TGTGCCAGCAGCCGCCAGGCCCAAGAGACCCAGTACTTC
TRBJ2-7	TRBD2	15	TRBV7-8	-	CASSLSAGGPGEQYF	TGTGCCAGCAGCTTATCGGCGGGAGGCCCTGGCGAGCAGTACTTC